Detailed here is one T cell receptor (beta chain). These data are taken from a study of CD8+ T cells in alopecia areata. Extraction and reverse transcription of RNA yielded cDNA as the sequencing template. The method was immunoSEQ multiplex PCR; TCRdb's version includes in-frame clones alone and lacks a portion of them. In the table there are 150,000 to 200,000 clones, 55% of which are singletons. This CDR3 spans 14 amino acids. V lost 4 bases and J 6 bases, leaving 17 bases between the germline ends. The germline CDR1 and CDR2 sequences are SQVTM and ANQGSEA. The rearrangement links TRBV29-1 to TRBJ2-3; a possible D gene is TRBD2 (5 bases). Sequenced sample: CD4+ T cells sorted from blood. The receptor was derived from a human donor in good health. This CDR3 is CSVVAGLEWDTQYF. The CDR3 DNA reads as TGCAGCGTTGTTGCTGGACTGGAGTGGGATACGCAGTATTTT.